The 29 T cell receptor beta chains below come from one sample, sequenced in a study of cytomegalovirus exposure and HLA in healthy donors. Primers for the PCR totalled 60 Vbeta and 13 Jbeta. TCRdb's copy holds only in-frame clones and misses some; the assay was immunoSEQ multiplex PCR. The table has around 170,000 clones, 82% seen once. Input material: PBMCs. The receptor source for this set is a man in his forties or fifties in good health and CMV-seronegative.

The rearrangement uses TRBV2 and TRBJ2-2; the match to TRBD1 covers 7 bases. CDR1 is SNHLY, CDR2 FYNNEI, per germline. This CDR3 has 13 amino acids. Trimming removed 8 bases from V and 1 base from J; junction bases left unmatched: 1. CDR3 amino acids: CASRDRNTGELFF. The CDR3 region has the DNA TGTGCCAGCCGGGACAGGAACACCGGGGAGCTGTTTTTT.

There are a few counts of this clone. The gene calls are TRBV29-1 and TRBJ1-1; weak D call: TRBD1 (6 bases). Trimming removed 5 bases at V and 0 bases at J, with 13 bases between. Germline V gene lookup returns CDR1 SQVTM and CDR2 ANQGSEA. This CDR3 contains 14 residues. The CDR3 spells CSVRRTALNTEAFF. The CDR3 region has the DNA TGCAGCGTTCGCCGGACAGCTCTGAACACTGAAGCTTTCTTT.

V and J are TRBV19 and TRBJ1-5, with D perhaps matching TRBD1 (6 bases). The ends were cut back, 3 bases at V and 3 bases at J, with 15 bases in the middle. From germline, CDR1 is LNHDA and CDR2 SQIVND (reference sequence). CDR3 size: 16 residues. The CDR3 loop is CASSMTGRGNNQPQHF. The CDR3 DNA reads TGTGCCAGTAGTATGACCGGCAGGGGAAACAATCAGCCCCAGCATTTT.

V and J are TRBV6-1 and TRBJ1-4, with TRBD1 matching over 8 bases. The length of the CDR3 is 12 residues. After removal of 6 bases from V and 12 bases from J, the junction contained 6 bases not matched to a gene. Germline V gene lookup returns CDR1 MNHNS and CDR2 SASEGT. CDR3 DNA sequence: TGTGCCAGCAGCGCTACAGGGGGTGAACTGTTTTTT. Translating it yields CASSATGGELFF.

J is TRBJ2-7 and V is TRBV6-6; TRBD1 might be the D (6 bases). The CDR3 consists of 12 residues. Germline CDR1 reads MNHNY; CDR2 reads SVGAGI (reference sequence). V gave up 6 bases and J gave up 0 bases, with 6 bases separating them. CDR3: CASRDSSYEQYF. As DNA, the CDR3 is TGTGCCAGCAGGGACAGCTCCTACGAGCAGTACTTC.

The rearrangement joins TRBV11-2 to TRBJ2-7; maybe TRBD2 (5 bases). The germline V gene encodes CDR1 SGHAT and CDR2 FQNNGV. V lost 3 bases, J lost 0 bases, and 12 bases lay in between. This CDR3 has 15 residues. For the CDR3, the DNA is TGTGCCAGCAGCTTGTCCGGGGAAAGCTCCTACGAGCAGTACTTC. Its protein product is CASSLSGESSYEQYF. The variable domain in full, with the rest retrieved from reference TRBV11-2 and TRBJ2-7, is EAGVAQSPRYKIIEKRQSVAFWCNPISGHATLYWYQQILGQGPKLLIQFQNNGVVDDSQLPKDRFSAERLKGVDSTLKIQPAKLEDSAVYLCASSLSGESSYEQYFGPGTRLTVT.

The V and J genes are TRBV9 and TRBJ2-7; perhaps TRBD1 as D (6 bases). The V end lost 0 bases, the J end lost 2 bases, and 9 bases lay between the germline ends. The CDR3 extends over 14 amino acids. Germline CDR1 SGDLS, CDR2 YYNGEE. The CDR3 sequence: CASSVAPGAYEQYF. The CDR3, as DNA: TGTGCCAGCAGCGTAGCTCCAGGGGCCTACGAGCAGTACTTC.

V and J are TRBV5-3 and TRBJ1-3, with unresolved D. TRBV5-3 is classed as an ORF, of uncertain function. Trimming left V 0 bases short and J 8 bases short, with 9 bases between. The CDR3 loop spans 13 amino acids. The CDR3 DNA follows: TGTGCCAGAAGCTTGGGTAAACGGGACACCATATATTTT. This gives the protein CARSLGKRDTIYF.

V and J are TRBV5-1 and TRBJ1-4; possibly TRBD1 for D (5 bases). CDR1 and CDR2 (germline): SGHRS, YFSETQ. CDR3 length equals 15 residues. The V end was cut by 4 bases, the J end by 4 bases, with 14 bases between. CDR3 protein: CASSAQGLVNEKLFF. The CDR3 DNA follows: TGCGCCAGCAGCGCCCAGGGATTGGTTAATGAAAAACTGTTTTTT.

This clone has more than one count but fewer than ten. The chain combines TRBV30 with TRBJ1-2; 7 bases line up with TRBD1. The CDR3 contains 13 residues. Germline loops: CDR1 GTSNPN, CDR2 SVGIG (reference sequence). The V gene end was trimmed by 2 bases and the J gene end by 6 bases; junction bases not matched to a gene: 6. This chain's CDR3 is CAWSRGPPNGYTF. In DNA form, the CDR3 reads TGTGCCTGGAGTAGGGGGCCGCCGAATGGCTACACCTTC.

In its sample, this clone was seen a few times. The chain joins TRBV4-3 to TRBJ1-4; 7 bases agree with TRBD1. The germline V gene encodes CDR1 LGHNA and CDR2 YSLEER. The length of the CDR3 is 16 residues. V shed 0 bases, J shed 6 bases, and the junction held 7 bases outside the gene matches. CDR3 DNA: TGCGCCAGCAGCCAAGAGACCGGGACAGCTTATGAAAAACTGTTTTTT. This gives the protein CASSQETGTAYEKLFF.

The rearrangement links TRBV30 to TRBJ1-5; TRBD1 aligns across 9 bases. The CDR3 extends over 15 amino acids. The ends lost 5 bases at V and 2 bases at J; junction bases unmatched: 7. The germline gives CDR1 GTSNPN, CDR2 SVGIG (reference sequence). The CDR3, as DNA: TGTGCCTGGGGCTTGGGACAGGGCCGCAATCAGCCCCAGCATTTT. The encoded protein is CAWGLGQGRNQPQHF.

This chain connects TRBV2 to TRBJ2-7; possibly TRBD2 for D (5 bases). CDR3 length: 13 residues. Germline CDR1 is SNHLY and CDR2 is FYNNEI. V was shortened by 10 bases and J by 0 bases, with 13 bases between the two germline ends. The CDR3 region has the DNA TGTGCCACTGACTATTTGAACTCCTACGAGCAGTACTTC. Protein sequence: CATDYLNSYEQYF.

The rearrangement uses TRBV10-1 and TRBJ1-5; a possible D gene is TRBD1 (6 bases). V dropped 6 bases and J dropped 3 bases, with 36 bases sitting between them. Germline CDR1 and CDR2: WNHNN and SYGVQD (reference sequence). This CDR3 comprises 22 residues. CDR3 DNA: TGCGCCAGCAGCGATTCAGCCCAAGGGGGTAGGGTCAGGGTGAGGGTCAATCAGCCCCAGCATTTT. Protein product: CASSDSAQGGRVRVRVNQPQHF.

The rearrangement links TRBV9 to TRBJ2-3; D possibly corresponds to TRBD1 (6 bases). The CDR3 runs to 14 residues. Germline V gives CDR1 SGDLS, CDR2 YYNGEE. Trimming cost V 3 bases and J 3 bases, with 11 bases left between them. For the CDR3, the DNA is TGTGCCAGCAGCGCCTACACAGGGACAGATACGCAGTATTTT. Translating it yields CASSAYTGTDTQYF.

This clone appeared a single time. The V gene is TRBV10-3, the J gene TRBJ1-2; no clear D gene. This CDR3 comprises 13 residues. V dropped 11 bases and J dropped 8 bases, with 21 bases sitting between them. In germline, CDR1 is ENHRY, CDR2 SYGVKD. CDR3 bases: TGTGCCTCGAGTGCCGGGCCTAGGAGGGGCTACACCTTC. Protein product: CASSAGPRRGYTF.

In nucleotides, the CDR3 is TGTGCCAGCAGCTTGGGGGGTACCACCGGGGAGCTGTTTTTT. Translated: CASSLGGTTGELFF. The chain couples TRBV7-8 to TRBJ2-2, with a weak D call TRBD2 (6 bases). The V and J ends lost 3 bases and 4 bases respectively, with 9 bases between them. CDR1 and CDR2 from the germline V gene are SGHVS and FQNEAQ. The CDR3 has 14 residues.

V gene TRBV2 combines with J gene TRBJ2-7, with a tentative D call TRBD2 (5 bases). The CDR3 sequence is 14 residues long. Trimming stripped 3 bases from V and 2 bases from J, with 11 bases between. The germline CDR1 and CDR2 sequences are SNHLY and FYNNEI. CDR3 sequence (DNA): TGTGCCAGCAGTGAGGGTGACGGGACCTACGAGCAGTACTTC. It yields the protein CASSEGDGTYEQYF.

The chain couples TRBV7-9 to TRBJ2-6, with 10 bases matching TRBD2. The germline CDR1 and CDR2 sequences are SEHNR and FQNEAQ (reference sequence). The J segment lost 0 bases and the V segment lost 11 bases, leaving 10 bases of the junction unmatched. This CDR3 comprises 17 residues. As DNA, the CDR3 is TGTGCCGGGGAATTTAGCGGGAGGCCCTCTGGGGCCAACGTCCTGACTTTC. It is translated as CAGEFSGRPSGANVLTF.

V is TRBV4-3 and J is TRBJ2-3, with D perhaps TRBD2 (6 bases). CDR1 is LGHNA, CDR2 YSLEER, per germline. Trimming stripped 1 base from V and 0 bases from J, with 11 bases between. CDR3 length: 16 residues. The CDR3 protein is CASSQAESGSTDTQYF. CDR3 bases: TGCGCCAGCAGCCAAGCGGAGAGCGGGAGCACAGATACGCAGTATTTT.

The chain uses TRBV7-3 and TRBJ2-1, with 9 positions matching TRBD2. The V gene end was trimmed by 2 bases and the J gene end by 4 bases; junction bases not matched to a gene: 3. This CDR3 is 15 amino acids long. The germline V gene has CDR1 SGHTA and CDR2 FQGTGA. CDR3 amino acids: CASSLGGGAYNEQFF. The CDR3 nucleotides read TGTGCCAGCAGCTTAGGCGGGGGGGCGTACAATGAGCAGTTCTTC.

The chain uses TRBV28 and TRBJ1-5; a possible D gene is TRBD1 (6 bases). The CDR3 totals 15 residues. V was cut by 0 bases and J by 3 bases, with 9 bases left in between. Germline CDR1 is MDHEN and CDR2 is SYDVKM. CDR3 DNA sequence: TGTGCCAGCAGTTTATGGTCAGGGGCCAATCAGCCCCAGCATTTT. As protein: CASSLWSGANQPQHF.

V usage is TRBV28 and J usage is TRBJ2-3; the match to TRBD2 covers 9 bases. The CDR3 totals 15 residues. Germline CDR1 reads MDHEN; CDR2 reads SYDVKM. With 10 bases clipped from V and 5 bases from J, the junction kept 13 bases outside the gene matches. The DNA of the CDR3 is TGTGCCACCGCGATCCCGGCGGGAGGGGTAGATACGCAGTATTTT. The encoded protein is CATAIPAGGVDTQYF.

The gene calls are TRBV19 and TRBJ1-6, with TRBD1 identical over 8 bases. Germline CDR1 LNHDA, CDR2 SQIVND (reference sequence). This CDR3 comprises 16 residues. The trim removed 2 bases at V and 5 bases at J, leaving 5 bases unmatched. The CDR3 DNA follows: TGTGCCAGTAGTATACGGCGGGACAGGCATAATTCACCCCTCCACTTT. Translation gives CASSIRRDRHNSPLHF.

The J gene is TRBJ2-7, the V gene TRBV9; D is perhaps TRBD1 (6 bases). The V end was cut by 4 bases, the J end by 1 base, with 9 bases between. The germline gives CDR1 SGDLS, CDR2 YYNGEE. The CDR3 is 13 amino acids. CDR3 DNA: TGTGCCAGCAGCCCCAGGGGTTCCTACGAGCAGTACTTC. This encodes CASSPRGSYEQYF. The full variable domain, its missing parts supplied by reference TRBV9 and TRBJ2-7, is DSGVTQTPKHLITATGQRVTLRCSPRSGDLSVYWYQQSLDQGLQFLIQYYNGEERAKGNILERFSAQQFPDLHSELNLSSLELGDSALYFCASSPRGSYEQYFGPGTRLTVT.

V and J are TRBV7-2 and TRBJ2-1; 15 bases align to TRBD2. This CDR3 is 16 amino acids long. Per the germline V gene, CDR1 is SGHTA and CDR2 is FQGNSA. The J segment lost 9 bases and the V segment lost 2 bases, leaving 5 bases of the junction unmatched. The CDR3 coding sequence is TGTGCCAGCAGCTTACTCGGACTAGCGGGGGGGGGTGAGCAGTTCTTC. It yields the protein CASSLLGLAGGGEQFF.

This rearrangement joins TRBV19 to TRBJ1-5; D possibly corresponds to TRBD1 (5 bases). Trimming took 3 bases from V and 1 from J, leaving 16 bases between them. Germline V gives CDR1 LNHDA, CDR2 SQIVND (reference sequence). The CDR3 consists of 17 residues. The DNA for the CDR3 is TGTGCCAGTAGTATCCTCGGGGGGGAGCGGAGCAATCAGCCCCAGCATTTT. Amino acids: CASSILGGERSNQPQHF.

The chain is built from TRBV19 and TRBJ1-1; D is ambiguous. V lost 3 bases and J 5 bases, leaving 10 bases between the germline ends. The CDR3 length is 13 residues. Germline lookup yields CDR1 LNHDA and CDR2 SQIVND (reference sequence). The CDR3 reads CASSIEGRTEAFF. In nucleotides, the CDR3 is TGTGCCAGTAGTATCGAGGGAAGAACTGAAGCTTTCTTT.

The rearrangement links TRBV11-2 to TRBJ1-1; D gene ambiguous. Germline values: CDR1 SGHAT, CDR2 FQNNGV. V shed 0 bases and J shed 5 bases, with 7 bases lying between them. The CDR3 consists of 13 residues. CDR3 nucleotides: TGTGCCAGCAGCTTAGACTCGGGGACTGAAGCTTTCTTT. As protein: CASSLDSGTEAFF.